This T cell receptor (beta chain) stems from a study of radiotherapy plus CTLA-4 blockade in lung cancer. Focal radiation plus CTLA-4 blockade with ipilimumab was administered to patients who had chemo-refractory metastatic non-small-cell lung cancer. With respect to this clone: Its antigen is currently unknown.

Generated by immunoSEQ multiplex PCR, the TCRdb table keeps only in-frame clones and is missing some. This table holds 55,000 to 80,000 clones, around 90% found once. Study-level findings and limits: Clones derived from tumor TCRs expanded in blood after radiotherapy plus ipilimumab.

The sample in question was peripheral blood, obtained from a patient treated with radiotherapy plus ipilimumab. The sequence was collected from a human donor with non-small cell lung cancer that progressed on radiotherapy plus ipilimumab.

Here the CDR3 DNA reads TGTGCCAGCAGCTCCGACTTGGGGCAGGATAATGAAAAACTGTTTTTT. This translates into CASSSDLGQDNEKLFF. V gene TRBV5-4 combines with J gene TRBJ1-4, with D perhaps matching TRBD1 (5 bases). V lost 3 bases to trimming and J lost 4 bases, with 16 bases between them. There are 16 residues in the CDR3. The germline V gene encodes CDR1 SGHNT and CDR2 YYREEE (reference sequence).